This T cell receptor (beta chain) was observed in a study of T cell responses to AZD1222 COVID-19 vaccine (dated by TCRdb to about 2021). Looking at the study overall: TCR sequencing was performed for 230 to 250 trial participants, of whom around 200 were given two doses of AZD1222 and around 25 were given two doses of MenACWY control vaccine. Trial participants were enrolled into age subgroups of 18-55, 56-69 and 70-plus years, which contained approximately 150, 28 and 58 TCR-sequenced participants, respectively.

The CDR3 regions of human TCRbeta chains were analyzed by immunosequencing. In the source study's methods: Repertoire TCRs were matched against a reference library of SARS-CoV-2-specific TCRs generated with the MIRA antigen-specificity platform. Breadth was defined as the fraction of unique TCRs that were SARS-CoV-2-associated. Depth was defined as the fraction of total T cells that were SARS-CoV-2-associated. Using the MIRA data, every spike-specific TCR was mapped to the spike region that the TCR reacted to and assigned to either a CD4 or a CD8 class. Log10-transformed breadth and depth values were compared by one-way ANOVA with Sidak's multiple comparisons tests. The table was pulled from immuneACCESS by TCRdb, which kept in-frame rearrangements only. Such tables lose some clones; where checked, under half of the loss comes from unresolved V genes, and the rest has no known cause. The DNA was the basis for D and trimming; V, J and clone size are from that table. For this sample the table gives about 130,000 clones, of which 92% were detected only once. Clones ranked in the top ten supply 3% to 4% of the sample.

What the time point label conveys for this sample: about 28 days (+/-7) after the second vaccine dose. AZD1222 recipients given second doses at about 4 weeks or at about 12 weeks were pooled, since spike-specific TCR depth and breadth were not found to differ between the two schedules. The vaccinee samples were drawn from two UK trials, COV001 and COV002, one of which was a single-blind randomized controlled phase 2/3 trial testing AZD1222 (ChAdOx1 nCoV-19) in healthy adults. For TCRbeta chain sequencing, PBMC samples from trial participants were taken at day 0 and at day 28 after the second dose. General study outcomes and caveats: Most participants were white British and females outnumbered males, and the authors suggested that clonal diversity may have been underestimated. A significant rise in spike-specific TCR breadth and depth was observed after two AZD1222 doses relative to day 0 and relative to MenACWY recipients. The vaccine-associated CD4 TCRs covered the entire spike protein, and the dominant responses fell in regions 160-218 and 743-854. In the small 56-69-year group, the increase in depth fell short of significance, most likely because of low power. Because no samples from the day 14 peak response were available, repertoires could be characterized only after the peak T cell response. Nearly half of unique spike-specific TCRs reportedly recognized epitopes outside regions mutated in the B.1.351 and B.1.1.7 variants. Only a handful of AZD1222 recipients were SARS-CoV-2 seropositive at baseline, limiting conclusions about previously exposed vaccinees.

As for this clone: Its antigen target is currently unknown. Per-base qualities were not stored, and no clone one base away is much larger.

The specimen comprised peripheral blood, sampled 28 days after the second AZD1222 dose. This clonotype originated in an adult who received the AZD1222 COVID-19 vaccine.

The sequence in DNA is TGTGCCAGTAATGAGACCCCAAGAGGCGGTCAGTACTTC. The resulting protein is CASNETPRGGQYF. Recombination linked TRBV19 to TRBJ2-5, with no confidently assigned D gene. The CDR3, cysteine through phenylalanine, is 13 amino acids long. Here the CDR3 DNA is all that survives: 39 bases in frame from base 1. In the germline V gene (reference sequence), CDR1 corresponds to LNHDA and CDR2 to SQIVND. Between the V and J ends, shortened by 7 bases and 11 bases respectively, the junction contains 20 bases.